The entry that follows covers one T cell receptor beta chain sequence. CDR1 SGHVS and CDR2 FQNEAQ come from the germline V gene. This CDR3 has 15 residues. V lost 4 bases to trimming and J lost 1 base; unmatched junction nucleotides: 3. The data stem from a study of blood T cell repertoires in COVID-19. In the study overall: PBMCs, B-cell-depleted T cells, or T cells were the source of the cDNA or gDNA that made up the material.

Assay: immunoSEQ multiplex PCR; the TCRdb copy retains only in-frame clones and omits some. The repertoire holds 380,000 or so clones, with 88% as singletons. The chain employs TRBV7-8 and TRBJ2-3; 9 bases line up with TRBD1. The sample taken for sequencing was PBMCs or T cells enriched from blood (not recorded which). The TCR comes from a woman aged 40 to 49 with acute COVID-19. This chain's CDR3 is CASSYRDRGTDTQYF. In DNA, the CDR3 is TGTGCCAGCAGCTACCGGGACAGGGGCACAGATACGCAGTATTTT. Together with reference TRBV7-8 and TRBJ2-3, the CDR3 gives the full variable domain: GAGVSQSPRYKVAKRGQDVALRCDPISGHVSLFWYQQALGQGPEFLTYFQNEAQLDKSGLPSDRFFAERPEGSVSTLKIQRTQQEDSAVYLCASSYRDRGTDTQYFGPGTRLTVL.